This T cell receptor (beta chain) was sequenced in a study of cytomegalovirus exposure and HLA in healthy donors (TCRdb year 2017). Background on the whole study: An earlier analysis of several hundred of the donors reported 276 Gb of sequence data and 95 million to 120 million unique TCR beta sequences obtained from about 180 million T cells. The T cell repertoires of under 750 subjects were profiled by immunosequencing and related to cytomegalovirus serostatus. To decide whether each TCR beta V gene segment behaved as functional or pseudogenic, an earlier analysis of some 600 of the donors relied on high-throughput TCR beta sequencing. The study combined high-throughput TCR immunosequencing, statistical association of individual TCRs with disease status, and machine learning to predict cytomegalovirus infection status. Donor age, sex, ethnicity and CMV serostatus were compiled alongside the repertoire data. A separate validation cohort of over 95 different subjects was used in addition to the approximately 610-subject first cohort. In the later analysis, no new phenotypic data were used to find candidate immune exposures; instead, reliance was placed on TCR beta sequences and their occurrence across donors. In a later genetic analysis, genome-wide SNP genotypes for about 65% of the roughly 700 donors were used, and that subset was treated as a discovery cohort. Typing coverage varied by locus: roughly 629-630 donors for A, B, C, DRB1 and DQB1; roughly 510 for DQA1; 606 for DPA1; 450 to 480 for DPB1. The study was designed to test whether signatures of past pathogen exposure could be identified by cataloging public T cell receptors. A later analysis re-analyzed previously published TCR beta repertoires from roughly 690 donors and added high-resolution HLA genotyping to study TCR occurrence patterns. Of the roughly 410 genotyped donors, 81% were placed in the genetic ancestry cluster associated with self-reported Caucasian donors. Every repertoire in the discovery cohort had been generated on one and the same sequencing platform. Roughly 310 gigabases of sequencing data and approximately 93 million unique TCR sequences were included in an early release covering over 600 HLA-typed donors. Roughly five DR-DQ haplotypes were handled as single units for association and clustering because linkage in the cohort was strong. HLA typing covered class I and class II loci at four-digit resolution. Among 300 to 500 genotyped donors of the cohort, an average of about 220,000 unique TCR beta nucleotide sequences was sequenced per donor, of which 15% to 20% were non-productive. What the authors observed across the whole study: In a later analysis, TCR association rates were found to vary across HLA loci, with the most associated TCRs seen for DRB1 alleles and the fewest for HLA-C alleles. The classifier was reported to diagnose cytomegalovirus status with high specificity and sensitivity in both the original and validation cohorts. Because counts were too low, roughly 16 rarely observed V segments, including chromosome 9 orphons, were excluded from the earlier analysis of 500 to 700 of the donors. A later genetic analysis associated a missense DCLRE1C variant with V-gene and J-gene trimming of TCR beta chains, and an independent cohort replicated the association. In a later genetic analysis, fewer N-insertions in productive TCRs were reported among donors in an Asian-associated ancestry cluster than the 666-donor mean. When HLA alleles, especially DR and DQ, strongly co-occurred, TCR associations were difficult to assign to individual alleles. A further reported finding was that TCR beta sequences accurately predicted the HLA-A and HLA-B alleles for most subjects in the first cohort. A few of the identified cytomegalovirus-associated TCR beta chains were confirmed in vitro to be specific for cytomegalovirus antigens. Correlated functional status among segregating V segments might reflect linkage disequilibrium, but an unknown experimental factor could not be ruled out. According to a later analysis, most CMV-associated TCR beta chains appeared to be HLA-restricted, and the HLA associations seemed to be driven largely by CMV exposure. Sequencing depth was assumed to be roughly uniform across donors in the presence/absence analyses, though that assumption may not hold. The sequencing pipeline was judged likely to have produced a cluster of highly shared sequence variants as a technical artifact. Because HLA typing was missing for some donors at each locus, association tests included only the typed subset. Compared with equally common non-associated chains, HLA-associated TCR beta chains in a later analysis were more clonally expanded and had lower generation probabilities. According to a later analysis, parvovirus B19, influenza, CMV and Epstein-Barr virus appeared linked to several top co-occurrence clusters. This cohort had only TCR beta chains sequenced, and the lack of alpha or paired-chain data limited which features could be detected. Some IMGT-functional V segments, including TRBV6-2 and TRBV6-3, could not be distinguished by the 87-base-pair reads and were therefore excluded. Broadly in line with IMGT annotations, most TCR beta V segments showed up in productive rearrangements about 87% or about 30% of the time in an earlier analysis of about 500 of the donors. The study listed approximately 150 TCR beta chains as associated with cytomegalovirus. Specific HLA alleles were associated with about 17,000 TCR beta sequences at a false discovery rate of 0.05 in a later analysis. CMV serostatus was the only immune exposure information available for the cohort. According to the authors, the approach could potentially be generalized to other disease states and immunological phenotypes. While some public TCRs were present in many individuals, most TCR sequences turned up only very rarely across donors.

Library preparation employed the immunoSEQ multiplex PCR assay. For the multiplex PCR, a mixture combining 60 forward primers for TCR Vbeta segments and 13 reverse primers for TCR Jbeta segments was used. A multiplex PCR assay on genomic DNA amplified the CDR3 region of rearranged TCR beta genes. The amplified TCR beta libraries were sequenced on the Illumina HiSeq System as 87-base-pair reads. On the study's bioinformatics: A later analysis counted about 76 million unique TCR beta chains across the 550 to 800 repertoires, and roughly 9.9 million of these chains were shared by at least two donors. A nearest-neighbor algorithm error-corrected the raw reads and collapsed the reads into unique sequences, merging closely related sequences to remove PCR and sequencing errors. CDR3 sequences were aligned to IMGT reference sequences to assign V, D and J gene segments. Each retained sequence needed at least a six-nucleotide match to both a V gene segment and a J gene segment. Rearrangements were classified as productive when the CDR3 lacked stop codons and remained in frame with V and J, and all other rearrangements were classified as non-productive. CDR3 was defined by IMGT convention, running from the second conserved V-encoded cysteine to the conserved J-encoded phenylalanine. Sequences without an unambiguous match to a single V gene segment were excluded from the earlier analysis of over 500 of the donors. In an earlier analysis of roughly 600 of the donors, a V segment was called functional when productive rearrangements were above 56.7%, and segregating when the standard deviation between donors exceeded 5%. A statistical classification framework was developed to diagnose cytomegalovirus status using the catalog of TCR beta chain sequences. In a later analysis, TCR nucleotide sequences were compared against IMGT/GENE-DB human TR gene sequences so that V and J genes could be assigned. The TCRdist pipeline was used in a later analysis to assign CDR3 sequences and most-parsimonious VDJ recombination scenarios. A later analysis defined each TCR beta chain by its CDR3 amino acid sequence plus V-gene family, and excluded reads lacking a unique V-gene family. As a way to deal with suspected cross-contamination and a sequencing artifact, a later analysis dropped 500 to 700 nucleotide sequences that were highly shared and had low generation probability. A later analysis calculated a clonal expansion index for each public chain from normalized within-repertoire ranks of inferred template counts. In a later analysis, generation probabilities were computed using a VDJ recombination model fitted to out-of-frame rearrangements, and the results were checked against IGoR. In a later analysis, hypergeometric tests were used to score TCR-TCR, TCR-HLA and TCR-CMV co-occurrence, with a repertoire-size bias correction applied to TCR pairs. To estimate false discovery rates, a later analysis permuted the HLA or CMV assignments 20 times. In a later analysis, co-occurring TCRs were grouped with DBSCAN, and TCRdist sequence similarity was added when clustering was performed within HLA-allele-positive subsets. Repertoires with fewer than 30,000 or more than 120,000 public chains were left out of co-occurrence clustering, as were five repertoires with anomalous nucleotide sharing. This is the immuneACCESS table as TCRdb keeps it, with only in-frame sequences that have V and J called. A part of the clones is gone; compared with another copy, unresolved V genes explain less than half, and the rest is unexplained. Clone size and V and J calls were adopted from that table, with D and trimming inferred from the DNA. Within this sample are approximately 140,000 clones, with about four fifths of them counted one time only. In total, the top ten clones hold under 8% of the sample.

In total, roughly 710 healthy bone marrow donors made up the cohort. At the time of sampling, all cohort members were nominally healthy, though unrecorded immune exposures were likely present. The donor tested CMV seropositive and was one of the 289 seropositive cohort members. A peripheral blood sample was provided by each donor, and peripheral blood mononuclear cells were used for TCR beta sequencing. The Qiagen DNeasy Blood Extraction Kit was used to extract genomic DNA from the blood cell samples. Germline trimming amounts to 2 bases on V and 7 bases on J, with 4 as the count of junction bases outside the gene matches. Via the germline V gene, CDR1 is MNHEY and CDR2 SVGAGI. The CDR3 covers 13 residues, taking in both the cysteine and the phenylalanine. The kept DNA is CDR3 alone, 39 bases in frame from the first base. This clone was observed a few times. Its specific antigen is unknown. Base-call qualities are not available, and no considerably larger clone is one nucleotide away.

The TCR originated in a man aged 50 to 60 in good health and CMV-seropositive. This receptor chain uses TRBV6-5 and TRBJ2-7; TRBD1 aligns with 8 central bases. Material for sequencing was PBMCs. The CDR3 protein is CASSYRGQGEQYF. In nucleotide form, the sequence is TGTGCCAGCAGTTACCGAGGACAGGGAGAGCAGTACTTC.